The T cell receptor (beta chain) described here comes from a study of blood T cell repertoires in COVID-19. In the study overall: The origin of the acute and convalescent COVID-19 samples was the United States, Italy and Spain. Sample material is recorded as cDNA or gDNA derived from T cells, B-cell-depleted T cells, or PBMCs.

CDR3 length equals 17 residues. With V trimmed by 3 bases and J by 5 bases, 10 bases remained unmatched. CDR1 is MDHEN, CDR2 SYDVKM, per germline. Per the original data handling: Amplification of reference gene primers provided the estimated nucleated cell counts. This table comes from immunoSEQ multiplex PCR, and its TCRdb copy is limited to in-frame clones, with some not included. D and trimming come from the DNA, and the V and J calls and clone size come from that table. The data contain about 200,000 clones, 70% to 85% of them seen just once; the ten biggest clones take up roughly a tenth. This TCR came from a man aged 50-60 years with active or convalescent COVID-19. The chain is built from TRBV28 and TRBJ2-5, with 12 positions matching TRBD2. Source material: peripheral blood. The CDR3 region has the DNA TGTGCCAGCAGTTTCGCGCTAGCGGGGGGGCTCGGGGAGACCCAGTACTTC. Residues: CASSFALAGGLGETQYF.